These 3 T cell receptor beta chains share one sample of origin, sequenced in a study of siplizumab effects on memory and regulatory T cells. The method was immunoSEQ multiplex PCR; TCRdb's version includes in-frame clones alone and lacks a portion of them. The table includes fewer than 120,000 clones, roughly 92% detected once. Sequences were obtained from CD4+ T cells sorted from blood. Receptor source: a human donor in good health.

This rearrangement joins TRBV7-9 to TRBJ1-2; D remains unclear. CDR3 length: 15 residues. CDR1 SEHNR and CDR2 FQNEAQ come from the germline V gene (reference sequence). Trimming pared 6 bases from V and 2 bases from J, leaving 16 bases between. The CDR3 DNA reads as TGTGCCAGCAGTCTAAACAGCGCAGCCAACTATGGCTACACCTTC. Translated, it gives CASSLNSAANYGYTF.

For the CDR3, the DNA is TGTGCCAGCAGGACGGGTAGCGGGAGCCCCAATGAGCAGTTCTTC. Amino acid sequence: CASRTGSGSPNEQFF. The V and J genes are TRBV2 and TRBJ2-1; 9 nucleotides line up with TRBD2. With V trimmed by 6 bases and J by 6 bases, 9 bases remained unmatched. Germline V lookup: CDR1 SNHLY, CDR2 FYNNEI. This CDR3 contains 15 residues.

The genes are TRBV5-1 and TRBJ1-5; D ambiguous. V dropped 0 bases and J dropped 2 bases, with 9 bases sitting between them. Looked up from germline, CDR1 is SGHRS and CDR2 is YFSETQ. This CDR3 spans 15 amino acids. Written as DNA, the CDR3 is TGCGCCAGCAGCTTGGCCCCGCAGGGCAATCAGCCCCAGCATTTT. Residues: CASSLAPQGNQPQHF.